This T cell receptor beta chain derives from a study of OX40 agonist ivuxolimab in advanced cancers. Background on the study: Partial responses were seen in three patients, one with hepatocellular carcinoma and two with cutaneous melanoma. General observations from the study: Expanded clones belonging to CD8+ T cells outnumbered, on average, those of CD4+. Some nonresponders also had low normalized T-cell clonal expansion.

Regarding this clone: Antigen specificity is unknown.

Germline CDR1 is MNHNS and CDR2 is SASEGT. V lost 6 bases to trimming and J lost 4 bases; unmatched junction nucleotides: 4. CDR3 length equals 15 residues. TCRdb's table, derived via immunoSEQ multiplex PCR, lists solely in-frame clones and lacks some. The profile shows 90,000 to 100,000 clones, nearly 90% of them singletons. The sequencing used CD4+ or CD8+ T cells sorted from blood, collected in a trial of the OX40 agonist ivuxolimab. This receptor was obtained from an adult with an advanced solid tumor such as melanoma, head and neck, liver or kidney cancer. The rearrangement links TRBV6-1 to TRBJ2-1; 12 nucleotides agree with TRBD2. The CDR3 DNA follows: TGTGCCAGCAGACCACTAGCGGGGGGTTACAATGAGCAGTTCTTC. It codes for CASRPLAGGYNEQFF.